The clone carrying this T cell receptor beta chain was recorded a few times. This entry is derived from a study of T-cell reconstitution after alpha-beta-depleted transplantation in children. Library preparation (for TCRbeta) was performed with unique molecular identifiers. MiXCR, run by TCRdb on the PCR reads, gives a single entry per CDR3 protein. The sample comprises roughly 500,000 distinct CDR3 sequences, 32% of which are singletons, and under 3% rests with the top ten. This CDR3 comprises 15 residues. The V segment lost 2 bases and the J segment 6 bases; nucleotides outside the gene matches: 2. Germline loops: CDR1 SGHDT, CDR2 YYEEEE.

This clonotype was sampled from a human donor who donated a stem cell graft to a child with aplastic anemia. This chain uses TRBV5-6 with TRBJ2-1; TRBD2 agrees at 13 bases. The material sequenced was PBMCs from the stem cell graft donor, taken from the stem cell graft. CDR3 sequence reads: CASSFGTSGANEQFF. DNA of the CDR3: TGTGCCAGCAGCTTCGGGACTAGCGGGGCCAATGAGCAGTTCTTC.